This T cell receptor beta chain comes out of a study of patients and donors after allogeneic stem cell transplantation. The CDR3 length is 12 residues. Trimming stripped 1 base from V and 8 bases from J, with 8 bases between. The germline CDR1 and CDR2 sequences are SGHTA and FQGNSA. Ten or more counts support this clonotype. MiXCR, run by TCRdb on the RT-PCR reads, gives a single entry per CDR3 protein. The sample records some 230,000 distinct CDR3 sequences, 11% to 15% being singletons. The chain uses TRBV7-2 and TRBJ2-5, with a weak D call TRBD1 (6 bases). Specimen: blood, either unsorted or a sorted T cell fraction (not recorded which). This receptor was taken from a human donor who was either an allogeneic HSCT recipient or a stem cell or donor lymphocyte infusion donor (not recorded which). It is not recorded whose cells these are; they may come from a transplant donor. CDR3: CASSLEGVTQYF. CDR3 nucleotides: TGTGCCAGCAGCTTAGAGGGGGTAACCCAGTACTTC.